The 8 T cell receptor beta chains below all came from one sample that was sequenced in a study of T cell repertoires in cytomegalovirus infection. These receptors have no known antigen. MiXCR, applied by TCRdb to the reads, yields one record per CDR3 protein. The sample lists 49,000 or so distinct CDR3 sequences, approximately 20% occurring once. Sequenced material: CD8+ T cells from cultured PBMCs, taken from culture after CMV antigen stimulation. Receptors were obtained from a human donor in good health (CMV status not recorded). Some clones in this sample may be carry-over from other donors' samples.

This clonotype turned up a few times. The rearrangement joins TRBV5-6 to TRBJ2-7; 7 nucleotides agree with TRBD1. Germline V gene data show CDR1 as SGHDT and CDR2 as YYEEEE. V shed 0 bases, J shed 3 bases, and the junction held 3 bases outside the gene matches. CDR3 size: 14 residues. The CDR3 nucleotides are TGTGCCAGCAGCTTGGGGGCAGGGGGCTACGAGCAGTACTTC. It is translated as CASSLGAGGYEQYF.

The J gene is TRBJ2-1, the V gene TRBV19, with D perhaps TRBD2 (6 bases). This CDR3 comprises 16 residues. The V end was cut by 8 bases, the J end by 8 bases, with 25 bases between. The germline V gene has CDR1 LNHDA and CDR2 SQIVND (reference sequence). In DNA form, the CDR3 reads TGTGCCAGTGGGCCCGGGACTCCCCGGTTTGGCGATGAGCAGTTCTTC. Translating it yields CASGPGTPRFGDEQFF.

In its sample, this clonotype was seen a few times. This chain connects TRBV12-3 or TRBV12-4 to TRBJ2-5, with D tentatively TRBD1 or TRBD2 (6 bases each). V dropped 6 bases and J dropped 4 bases, with 15 bases sitting between them. CDR3 length equals 14 residues. CDR3 amino acids: CASSRHGGGETQYF. Here the CDR3 DNA reads TGTGCCAGCAGCCGTCACGGGGGCGGAGAGACCCAGTACTTC.

The chain has TRBV11-3 and TRBJ2-7, with a weak D call TRBD2 (7 bases). With 2 bases removed from V and 5 bases from J, the gap between germline ends came to 10 bases. This CDR3 region has 13 residues. Germline CDR1 SGHNT, CDR2 YENEEA. The CDR3, as DNA: TGTGCCAGCAGCTTACGGGGGGCCCACGAGCAGTACTTC. Its translation is CASSLRGAHEQYF.

V and J are TRBV7-9 and TRBJ1-2; maybe TRBD1 (6 bases). Trimming left V 1 base short and J 4 bases short, with 13 bases between. Germline CDR1 and CDR2: SEHNR and FQNEAQ (reference sequence). The CDR3 totals 15 residues. The CDR3 DNA reads TGTGCCAGCAGCTTAGACAGGGCGCGCTTCTATGGCTACACCTTC. Translation: CASSLDRARFYGYTF.

This clonotype was found many times. The rearrangement joins TRBV2 to TRBJ2-4; 7 bases match TRBD2. V shed 7 bases and J 3 bases; nucleotides not matched to a gene: 18. The CDR3 sequence is 18 residues long. The germline V gene has CDR1 SNHLY and CDR2 FYNNEI. CDR3 bases: TGTGCCAGCAAAGGAAGACTAGCCCCGGGGGGTTTCAAAAACATTCAGTACTTC. It encodes CASKGRLAPGGFKNIQYF.

The gene calls are TRBV5-4 and TRBJ2-1, with 11 positions matching TRBD2. Trimming cost V 0 bases and J 9 bases; bases outside gene matches: 11. The CDR3 extends over 17 amino acids. Germline lookup yields CDR1 SGHNT and CDR2 YYREEE (reference sequence). The CDR3, as DNA: TGTGCCAGCAGCTTGGATAGCGGGGGGGCCTCGTCGGGTGAGCAGTTCTTC. Encoded protein: CASSLDSGGASSGEQFF.

The rearrangement uses TRBV7-6 and TRBJ2-2; 9 bases map to TRBD1. Germline V CDR1 and CDR2: SGHVS, FNYEAQ. This CDR3 has 14 amino acids. The junction had 3 bases not matched to a gene; V was cut back by 4 bases and J by 6 bases. The CDR3 here is CASSSGTGPGELFF. CDR3 coding DNA: TGTGCCAGCAGCTCGGGGACAGGGCCCGGGGAGCTGTTTTTT. The whole variable domain, filled in from reference TRBV7-6 and TRBJ2-2, reads GAGVSQSPRYKVTKRGQDVALRCDPISGHVSLYWYRQALGQGPEFLTYFNYEAQQDKSGLPNDRFSAERPEGSISTLTIQRTEQRDSAMYRCASSSGTGPGELFFGEGSRLTVL.